This T cell receptor (beta chain) was observed in a study of PD-L1 blockade in urothelial cancer. Background on the study: Blood drawn 3 weeks (second dose) and 6 weeks after treatment start was analyzed. The median T cell count in blood samples was over 140,000.

The CDR3 is 12 residues long. Germline CDR1 and CDR2: SQVTM and ANQGSEA. Trimming took off 4 bases at V and 8 bases at J, with 14 bases between the two ends. Every PCR was spiked with synthetic TCR analog templates. Clones were read by immunoSEQ multiplex PCR, and TCRdb kept only the in-frame ones, dropping some. Altogether roughly 20,000 clones are present, 85% to 90% being singletons, with the ten largest covering more than 3%. All patients handed over anywhere from 1 to 8 samples, pretreatment and on-treatment. The material sequenced was PBMCs, taken around atezolizumab (anti-PD-L1) treatment. V gene TRBV29-1 combines with J gene TRBJ1-2; weak D call: TRBD1 (6 bases). The TCR was taken from a man aged 50 or older with urothelial cancer. The CDR3 spells CSVVGTFEGYTF. The CDR3 coding sequence is TGCAGCGTTGTGGGGACATTTGAGGGCTACACCTTC.